The 16 T cell receptor beta chains below come from one sample, sequenced in a study of T cell responses to AZD1222 COVID-19 vaccine. Generated by immunoSEQ multiplex PCR, the TCRdb table keeps only in-frame clones and is missing some. The sample lists some 64,000 clones, more than 70% occurring once. The specimen was peripheral blood, collected on day 0 of AZD1222 vaccination. The receptors here all came from an adult in good health.

V usage is TRBV15 and J usage is TRBJ2-7; D may correspond to TRBD1 or TRBD2 (5 bases each). V lost 1 base and J lost 5, with 21 bases in between. CDR1 and CDR2 from the germline V gene are LNHNV and YYDKDF (reference sequence). The CDR3 runs to 17 residues. This chain's CDR3 is CATSRVPPYQLGHEQYF. The DNA for the CDR3 is TGTGCCACCAGCAGAGTCCCTCCCTACCAGCTGGGACACGAGCAGTACTTC. The full variable domain, its missing parts supplied by reference TRBV15 and TRBJ2-7, is DAMVIQNPRYQVTQFGKPVTLSCSQTLNHNVMYWYQQKSSQAPKLLFHYYDKDFNNEADTPDNFQSRRPNTSFCFLDIRSPGLGDTAMYLCATSRVPPYQLGHEQYFGPGTRLTVT.

This clone has just a few counts. The chain carries TRBV16 and TRBJ1-5; D gene unclear. Trimming left V 1 base short and J 5 bases short, with 6 bases between. The CDR3 totals 13 residues. Germline-derived CDR1 and CDR2 are KGHSY and FQNENV. CDR3 DNA: TGTGCCAGCAGCCAATTAGACGATCAGCCCCAGCATTTT. This gives the protein CASSQLDDQPQHF.

This clone was seen at least ten times. The gene calls are TRBV6-5 and TRBJ1-2; 8 nucleotides agree with TRBD1. This CDR3 is built from 14 residues. Germline V gives CDR1 MNHEY, CDR2 SVGAGI. Trimming at V came to 7 bases and at J to 4 bases, leaving 8 bases not matched to a gene. CDR3 sequence (DNA): TGTGCCAGCAAACGGACAGGGAGATCCTATGGCTACACCTTC. The encoded protein is CASKRTGRSYGYTF.

This clone was detected only a few times. The J gene is TRBJ1-6, the V gene TRBV6-6, with D possibly matching TRBD1 (5 bases). The CDR3 runs 15 residues. CDR1 and CDR2 (germline): MNHNY, SVGAGI (reference sequence). The V and J ends lost 0 bases and 9 bases respectively, with 12 bases between them. DNA for the CDR3: TGTGCCAGCAGTTACTCCCCGCAGGGAATTTCACCCCTCCACTTT. It specifies CASSYSPQGISPLHF.

The gene calls are TRBV6-5 and TRBJ1-6; perhaps TRBD1 as D (6 bases). Looked up from germline, CDR1 is MNHEY and CDR2 is SVGAGI. The CDR3 loop spans 15 amino acids. The V and J ends lost 1 base and 10 bases respectively, with 14 bases between them. The CDR3 DNA reads TGTGCCAGCAGTTACTGGGGGCACGATAGATCACCCCTCCACTTT. Its translation: CASSYWGHDRSPLHF.

V gene TRBV21-1 combines with J gene TRBJ1-2; the D call of TRBD1 is as the table states it, not checked on the DNA. TRBV21-1 is shown as a pseudogene. The CDR3 runs 15 residues. The CDR3 reads CASRSCWGQGYGYTF. The CDR3 DNA follows: TGTGCCAGCAGGTCCTGCTGGGGACAGGGGTATGGCTACACCTTC.

J is TRBJ2-2 and V is TRBV6-1; D is unclear. Germline values: CDR1 MNHNS, CDR2 SASEGT. This CDR3 comprises 14 residues. V was trimmed by 3 bases and J by 4 bases, leaving 9 bases between them. In nucleotides, the CDR3 is TGTGCCAGCAGTGAGCAGGTTACCACCGGGGAGCTGTTTTTT. As protein: CASSEQVTTGELFF.

This clone was observed a handful of times. The chain joins TRBV18 to TRBJ2-1; 8 positions agree with TRBD1. Trimming at V came to 4 bases and at J to 9 bases, leaving 11 bases not matched to a gene. The germline V gene encodes CDR1 KGHSH and CDR2 LQKENI. The CDR3 contains 15 residues. As DNA, the CDR3 is TGTGCCAGCTCACACGGTGGCCAGGGGGCAGGTGAGCAGTTCTTC. It is translated as CASSHGGQGAGEQFF.

This CDR3 reads CASGQATYEQYF. The CDR3 DNA sequence: TGTGCCAGCGGGCAGGCCACCTACGAGCAGTACTTC. This chain connects TRBV7-9 to TRBJ2-7, with D unresolved. V lost 8 bases, J lost 2 bases, and 10 bases lay in between. Germline V gene lookup returns CDR1 SEHNR and CDR2 FQNEAQ (reference sequence). The CDR3 covers 12 residues. The entire variable domain, with the rest obtained from reference TRBV7-9 and TRBJ2-7, is as follows: DTGVSQNPRHKITKRGQNVTFRCDPISEHNRLYWYRQTLGQGPEFLTYFQNEAQLEKSRLLSDRFSAERPKGSFSTLEIQRTEQGDSAMYLCASGQATYEQYFGPGTRLTVT.

On this clone: Other nucleotide sequences in the sample specify the same CDR3. The CDR3 coding sequence is TGTGCCAGCAGCCCTGGGCCGTATCAGCCCCAGCATTTT. Protein sequence: CASSPGPYQPQHF. This rearrangement joins TRBV6-6 to TRBJ1-5; no reliable D call. The ends were cut back, 6 bases at V and 5 bases at J, with 11 bases in the middle. The CDR3 has 13 residues. Germline assignment: CDR1 MNHNY and CDR2 SVGAGI (reference sequence).

This chain links TRBV12-3 or TRBV12-4 with TRBJ2-1; 9 bases are shared with TRBD1. The CDR3 is 13 amino acids. V trimming: 10 bases; J trimming: 10 bases; junction bases outside the gene matches: 11. The CDR3 loop reads CAILDRGGIEQFF. For the CDR3, the DNA is TGTGCCATCCTGGACAGGGGAGGGATCGAGCAGTTCTTC.

V usage is TRBV5-6 and J usage is TRBJ2-5; D may be TRBD2 (6 bases). With 5 bases removed from V and 5 bases from J, the gap between germline ends came to 16 bases. From germline, CDR1 is SGHDT and CDR2 YYEEEE. CDR3 length: 14 amino acids. The CDR3 is CASSASALGETQYF. The CDR3 nucleotides read TGTGCCAGCAGTGCTAGCGCCCTCGGGGAGACCCAGTACTTC.

This clone has a single count. J is TRBJ1-4 and V is TRBV28, with D unresolved. Trimming shortened V by 10 bases and J by 2 bases, and 8 bases separated the two germline ends. The V gene's germline CDR1 is MDHEN and CDR2 SYDVKM. CDR3 length equals 12 residues. The CDR3 DNA follows: TGTGCCACGAGGAGGACTAATGAAAAACTGTTTTTT. Amino acid sequence: CATRRTNEKLFF.

The rearrangement joins TRBV11-2 to TRBJ1-5, with 8 bases aligning to TRBD1. V dropped 4 bases and J dropped 6; count of bases not matched to a gene: 2. The germline V gene has CDR1 SGHAT and CDR2 FQNNGV. CDR3 length: 13 amino acids. The CDR3 region has the DNA TGTGCCAGCAGCTCCGGACAGGGTCAGCCCCAGCATTTT. Translated, it gives CASSSGQGQPQHF.

The chain employs TRBV4-3 and TRBJ2-1, with D perhaps TRBD1 or TRBD2 (5 bases each). The germline V gene has CDR1 LGHNA and CDR2 YSLEER. With 2 bases removed from V and 2 bases from J, the gap between germline ends came to 13 bases. This CDR3 spans 16 amino acids. CDR3 sequence: CASSQWDRDPYNEQFF. As DNA, the CDR3 is TGCGCCAGCAGCCAATGGGACCGGGACCCCTACAATGAGCAGTTCTTC.

V gene TRBV10-3 combines with J gene TRBJ2-7; 8 nucleotides match TRBD1. The CDR3 sequence is 14 residues long. Germline V gene lookup returns CDR1 ENHRY and CDR2 SYGVKD. The junction had 3 bases not matched to a gene; V was cut back by 3 bases and J by 2 bases. This CDR3 reads CAISDRDRTYEQYF. The CDR3 region has the DNA TGTGCCATCAGTGATCGGGACAGGACCTACGAGCAGTACTTC.